These 32 T cell receptor beta chains came from one sample sequenced in a study of T cell responses to AZD1222 COVID-19 vaccine. Some clones are missing from TCRdb's copy, which holds only in-frame ones; the method was immunoSEQ multiplex PCR. The sample lists roughly 42,000 clones, about 90% occurring once. This specimen consisted of peripheral blood, obtained 28 days after the second dose of the MenACWY control vaccine. The receptor source for this set is an adult who received the MenACWY meningococcal vaccine as a control.

This clone was picked up one time. The chain carries TRBV7-2 and TRBJ2-1, with 11 bases matching TRBD2. V dropped 3 bases and J dropped 9; count of bases not matched to a gene: 4. This CDR3 has 14 amino acids. The V gene's germline CDR1 is SGHTA and CDR2 FQGNSA. Written as DNA, the CDR3 is TGTGCCAGCAGCTTCAGACTAGCGGGGATTGAGCAGTTCTTC. The encoded protein is CASSFRLAGIEQFF.

The genes are TRBV5-4 and TRBJ1-6, with 11 bases identical to TRBD1. This CDR3 comprises 15 residues. CDR1 and CDR2 from the germline V gene are SGHNT and YYREEE (reference sequence). J was trimmed by 10 bases and V by 4 bases; bases with no gene match: 7. CDR3 loop: CASSDGQGARSPLHF. In DNA, the CDR3 is TGTGCCAGCAGCGACGGACAGGGGGCGAGATCACCCCTCCACTTT.

A remark on this clone: A read error may account for a junction end that differs from germline. The genes are TRBV2 and TRBJ1-2; maybe TRBD1 (5 bases). Per the germline V gene, CDR1 is SNHLY and CDR2 is FYNNEI. The CDR3 runs 10 residues. The CDR3, as DNA: TGTGCCAGCAGTCGGGACCTTCTGTTATTC. This gives the protein CASSRDLLLF.

This clone was seen a single time. The chain links TRBV5-4 to TRBJ2-6; no clear D. From germline, CDR1 is SGHNT and CDR2 YYREEE (reference sequence). This CDR3 is 16 amino acids long. Trimming shortened V by 3 bases and J by 3 bases, and 13 bases separated the two germline ends. Written as DNA, the CDR3 is TGTGCCAGCAGCTCGCCTTTTCTCGGTGGGGCCAACGTCCTGACTTTC. This sequence encodes CASSSPFLGGANVLTF.

The chain combines TRBV5-1 with TRBJ2-1, with 7 bases matching TRBD2. V lost 4 bases, J lost 7 bases, and 14 bases stayed unmatched. Per germline, CDR1 SGHRS and CDR2 YFSETQ. The CDR3 runs 16 residues. The CDR3 coding sequence is TGCGCCAGCAGCGACGGCCCTACCGGGACTACAAATGAGCAGTTCTTC. This translates into CASSDGPTGTTNEQFF.

The chain has TRBV5-4 and TRBJ2-1, with unresolved D. Trimming shortened V by 0 bases and J by 7 bases, and 14 bases separated the two germline ends. The germline gives CDR1 SGHNT, CDR2 YYREEE (reference sequence). This CDR3 region has 15 residues. CDR3 amino acids: CASSLGVAEINEQFF. The CDR3 DNA follows: TGTGCCAGCAGCTTGGGGGTAGCAGAGATTAATGAGCAGTTCTTC.

The rearrangement links TRBV7-9 to TRBJ2-7, with unresolved D. Trimming took off 3 bases at V and 6 bases at J, with 9 bases between the two ends. CDR3 length: 12 residues. The germline V gene encodes CDR1 SEHNR and CDR2 FQNEAQ (reference sequence). In nucleotides, the CDR3 is TGTGCCAGCAGCTTCGAATTACCCGAGCAGTACTTC. Protein product: CASSFELPEQYF.

The chain uses TRBV6-1 and TRBJ2-1; 7 bases are a match to TRBD2. Germline V gene lookup returns CDR1 MNHNS and CDR2 SASEGT. The junction had 17 bases not matched to a gene; V was cut back by 4 bases and J by 8 bases. The CDR3 length is 17 residues. CDR3 in amino acids: CASSVRGGTSAPDEQFF. The CDR3 DNA follows: TGTGCCAGCAGTGTACGGGGTGGCACTAGCGCACCAGATGAGCAGTTCTTC.

The chain joins TRBV2 to TRBJ2-2, with 9 nucleotides matching TRBD1. Germline trimming cut 5 bases from V and 7 bases from J; bases unmatched to any gene: 8. Looked up from germline, CDR1 is SNHLY and CDR2 is FYNNEI. This CDR3 has 15 amino acids. CDR3 sequence: CASSPGTGKGGELFF. DNA for the CDR3: TGTGCCAGCAGTCCCGGGACAGGGAAAGGCGGGGAGCTGTTTTTT.

This clone was picked up one time. The genes are TRBV7-6 and TRBJ2-6; D call uncertain. This CDR3 is built from 18 residues. Germline CDR1 reads SGHVS; CDR2 reads FNYEAQ. The V end lost 2 bases, the J end lost 4 bases, and 18 bases lay between the germline ends. Here the CDR3 DNA reads TGTGCCAGCAGCTTATGGGAAGGGCCCGTGGCGGGGGCCAACGTCCTGACTTTC. This sequence encodes CASSLWEGPVAGANVLTF.

V and J are TRBV3-1 (or the pseudogene TRBV3-2) and TRBJ2-4, with TRBD1 matching over 8 bases. The CDR3 loop spans 16 amino acids. After removal of 3 bases from V and 4 bases from J, the junction contained 8 bases not matched to a gene. CDR1 and CDR2 from the germline V gene are LGHDT and YNNKEL (reference sequence). The CDR3 is CASSQGSYRGKNIQYF. In nucleotides, the CDR3 is TGTGCCAGCAGCCAGGGCTCATACAGGGGGAAAAACATTCAGTACTTC.

This rearrangement joins TRBV2 to TRBJ2-1; possibly TRBD1 or TRBD2 for D (5 bases each). This CDR3 is 15 amino acids long. Germline CDR1 is SNHLY and CDR2 is FYNNEI. Trimming removed 3 bases at V and 8 bases at J, with 17 bases between. The CDR3, as DNA: TGTGCCAGCAGTGAGGCTAGATGGGGGACGGATGAGCAGTTCTTC. Translation gives CASSEARWGTDEQFF.

V is TRBV9 and J is TRBJ1-2; the match to TRBD1 covers 9 bases. V gave up 4 bases and J gave up 5 bases; unmatched junction bases: 15. The CDR3 runs to 17 residues. The germline V gene has CDR1 SGDLS and CDR2 YYNGEE. The CDR3 coding sequence is TGTGCCAGCAGCCCATTATCCGGGACAGGGCCGGGGTATGGCTACACCTTC. Amino acids: CASSPLSGTGPGYGYTF.

The chain has TRBV6-2 or TRBV6-3 and TRBJ1-4, with a tentative D call TRBD1 (5 bases). Deletions cut 6 bases from V and 5 bases from J, with 22 bases between. Germline V CDR1 and CDR2: MNHEY, SVGEGT. The CDR3 is made up of 17 amino acids. The CDR3 DNA reads TGTGCCAGCAGCCCTGGGAGGGGTCCGCCCTTAAATGAAAAACTGTTTTTT. Its translation: CASSPGRGPPLNEKLFF.

The V call is TRBV9, the J call TRBJ2-7; a weak D match, TRBD2 (5 bases). CDR1 is SGDLS and CDR2 is YYNGEE in the germline V gene. Between the trimmed V and J ends, which lost 4 bases and 5 bases, there was a span of 13 bases. The CDR3 contains 13 residues. Written as DNA, the CDR3 is TGTGCCAGCAGCCCTGCCCCGGGGAACGAGCAGTACTTC. This gives the protein CASSPAPGNEQYF.

CDR3 bases: TGTGCCATCAGTGGCCGGGACAGGGGGCCCCCACAAAGCAATGAGCAGTTCTTC. Its protein product is CAISGRDRGPPQSNEQFF. The chain couples TRBV10-3 to TRBJ2-1, with TRBD1 matching over 12 bases. Germline trimming cut 4 bases from V and 6 bases from J; bases unmatched to any gene: 13. Germline lookup yields CDR1 ENHRY and CDR2 SYGVKD. The CDR3 runs to 18 residues.

J is TRBJ2-5 and V is TRBV7-3; the match to TRBD2 covers 8 bases. V trimming: 4 bases; J trimming: 2 bases; junction bases outside the gene matches: 12. Per the germline V gene, CDR1 is SGHTA and CDR2 is FQGTGA. CDR3 length equals 17 residues. CDR3 DNA: TGTGCCAGCAGCTCCGAGCGGGAGAGGCGAGATCAAGAGACCCAGTACTTC. Translation gives CASSSERERRDQETQYF.

This clone has a handful of counts. This chain joins TRBV4-1 and TRBJ2-7, with D perhaps matching TRBD2 (5 bases). Trimming cost V 6 bases and J 0 bases, with 15 bases left between them. CDR3 length equals 15 residues. The germline V gene has CDR1 MGHRA and CDR2 YSYEKL. This CDR3 is CASRLADFFSYEQYF. The CDR3 DNA follows: TGCGCCAGCAGGCTGGCGGACTTTTTCTCCTACGAGCAGTACTTC.

This clone has just one count. This chain links TRBV10-3 with TRBJ1-4, with D perhaps matching TRBD1 (6 bases). V lost 5 bases, J lost 3 bases, and 10 bases lay in between. This CDR3 region has 14 residues. Germline CDR1 and CDR2: ENHRY and SYGVKD. This CDR3 is CAISPTGPNEKLFF. CDR3 nucleotide sequence: TGTGCCATCAGTCCGACAGGCCCTAATGAAAAACTGTTTTTT.

This clone was observed a few times. J is TRBJ2-3 and V is TRBV6-5, with unresolved D. The germline CDR1 and CDR2 sequences are MNHEY and SVGAGI. The germline V and J ends were trimmed by 7 bases and 2 bases, with 13 bases remaining between them. There are 14 residues in the CDR3. The CDR3 bases are TGTGCCAGCACGGGTCGGAGCCACACAGATACGCAGTATTTT. This sequence encodes CASTGRSHTDTQYF.

The chain employs TRBV28 and TRBJ2-4, with 9 nucleotides matching TRBD1. Losses at the gene ends were 6 bases for V and 5 bases for J; bases not matched to a gene: 5. Germline V CDR1 and CDR2: MDHEN, SYDVKM. This CDR3 is 14 amino acids long. Here the CDR3 reads CASSHGTGQNIQYF. CDR3 coding DNA: TGTGCCAGCAGCCACGGGACAGGGCAAAACATTCAGTACTTC.

This clone has just a few counts. The chain couples TRBV7-9 to TRBJ2-2; TRBD1 agrees at 8 bases. This CDR3 is 17 amino acids long. V lost 2 bases and J lost 4; bases outside the gene matches: 9. Looked up from germline, CDR1 is SEHNR and CDR2 is FQNEAQ (reference sequence). As DNA, the CDR3 is TGTGCCAGCAGCTTATCCGCACTGACAGGGGTCACCGGGGAGCTGTTTTTT. This gives the protein CASSLSALTGVTGELFF.

V usage is TRBV5-1 and J usage is TRBJ2-3, with 7 nucleotides matching TRBD2. J gave up 6 bases and V 1 base, and 5 bases lay outside the gene matches. In germline, CDR1 is SGHRS, CDR2 YFSETQ. The CDR3 extends over 14 amino acids. This CDR3 reads CASSLSGGDDTQYF. CDR3 sequence (DNA): TGCGCCAGCAGCTTGAGTGGGGGGGACGATACGCAGTATTTT.

V is TRBV27 and J is TRBJ2-7; 8 bases are a match to TRBD1. This CDR3 region has 14 residues. Germline loops: CDR1 MNHEY, CDR2 SMNVEV (reference sequence). The V and J ends lost 2 bases and 3 bases, in that order; junction bases with no gene match: 3. CDR3 amino acids: CASSLTDRGYEQYF. CDR3 in DNA: TGTGCCAGCAGTTTAACAGACAGGGGCTACGAGCAGTACTTC.

The rearrangement links TRBV24-1 to TRBJ2-1; 13 bases match TRBD2. Trimming removed 4 bases from V and 8 bases from J; junction bases left unmatched: 10. Germline values: CDR1 KGHDR, CDR2 SFDVKD. The CDR3 is 17 amino acids. The chain's CDR3 is CATSDLKGTSGIDEQFF. DNA of the CDR3: TGTGCCACCAGTGACCTCAAAGGGACTAGCGGGATCGATGAGCAGTTCTTC.

The genes are TRBV2 and TRBJ1-2, with D hard to call. The germline gives CDR1 SNHLY, CDR2 FYNNEI. The CDR3 is 11 amino acids. Deletions cut 6 bases from V and 8 bases from J, with 10 bases between. The CDR3 nucleotides are TGTGCCAGCAGACAACAAGGGGGCTACACCTTC. This encodes CASRQQGGYTF.

The chain has TRBV2 and TRBJ1-2, with unresolved D. The CDR3 runs to 13 residues. Germline CDR1 and CDR2: SNHLY and FYNNEI. The V end lost 6 bases, the J end lost 0 bases, and 8 bases lay between the germline ends. CDR3 nucleotide sequence: TGTGCCAGCAGCCCTGACTCTAACTATGGCTACACCTTC. Amino acid sequence: CASSPDSNYGYTF.

CDR3 DNA: TGTGCCAGCTCACCACCGGGGACAGGTGACCAGCCCCAGCATTTT. Amino acids: CASSPPGTGDQPQHF. The rearrangement joins TRBV18 to TRBJ1-5, with 8 bases lining up with TRBD1. The CDR3 has 15 residues. From germline, CDR1 is KGHSH and CDR2 LQKENI. The V and J ends lost 0 bases and 7 bases, in that order; junction bases with no gene match: 5.

The chain recombines TRBV2 with TRBJ1-2, with D unresolved. The germline V gene has CDR1 SNHLY and CDR2 FYNNEI. V was trimmed by 5 bases and J by 8 bases, leaving 9 bases between them. There are 11 residues in the CDR3. In DNA form, the CDR3 reads TGTGCCAGCAGTATCAAAGAGGGCTACACCTTC. It translates to CASSIKEGYTF.

CDR3 in amino acids: CASSQEVLAGAFSDTQYF. Written as DNA, the CDR3 is TGCGCCAGCAGCCAAGAGGTCTTAGCGGGAGCTTTTTCGGATACGCAGTATTTT. The rearrangement links TRBV4-1 to TRBJ2-3; 9 nucleotides line up with TRBD2. The CDR3 is made up of 18 amino acids. V lost 0 bases, J lost 6 bases, and 13 bases stayed unmatched. Looked up from germline, CDR1 is MGHRA and CDR2 is YSYEKL.

Only a few counts were recorded for this clone. This chain links TRBV6-2 or TRBV6-3 with TRBJ2-3; D tentatively reads TRBD1 or TRBD2 (6 bases each). V lost 5 bases to trimming and J lost 7 bases, with 19 bases between them. The CDR3 covers 15 residues. The germline gives CDR1 MNHEY, CDR2 SVGEGT. CDR3 DNA sequence: TGTGCCAGCAGTCCACTAGGAGGGGGATTAAATACGCAGTATTTT. It translates to CASSPLGGGLNTQYF.

This clone was counted a single time. The chain combines TRBV11-2 with TRBJ2-7; D might be TRBD1 (5 bases). The CDR3 runs 13 residues. The V gene lost 5 bases and the J gene lost 7 bases, with 15 bases spanning the gap. Germline assignment: CDR1 SGHAT and CDR2 FQNNGV. CDR3 sequence (DNA): TGTGCCAGCAGCCAGTATGATAGGGGAGAGCAGTACTTC. As protein: CASSQYDRGEQYF. Full variable domain (remainder filled in from reference TRBV11-2 and TRBJ2-7): EAGVAQSPRYKIIEKRQSVAFWCNPISGHATLYWYQQILGQGPKLLIQFQNNGVVDDSQLPKDRFSAERLKGVDSTLKIQPAKLEDSAVYLCASSQYDRGEQYFGPGTRLTVT.